A selection of T cell receptor beta chains follows, all from one sample in a study of T cell changes during pregnancy in multiple sclerosis. Some clones are missing from TCRdb's copy, which holds only in-frame ones; the method was immunoSEQ multiplex PCR. Among about 49,000 clones listed, 92% were seen once. Material: peripheral blood, obtained after pregnancy. The receptor source for this set is a female donor with multiple sclerosis, enrolled in a pregnancy study. Both conserved end residues are part of each CDR3.

J gene | V gene | CDR3 protein
TRBJ2-7 | TRBV7-9 | CASSSNSHQGAVEQYF
TRBJ1-3 | TRBV5-4 | CASSVDRSSGNTIYF
TRBJ2-3 | TRBV29-1 | CSVLGLAGGTQYF
TRBJ2-5 | TRBV15 | CATSRAEGQRVKETQYF
TRBJ1-3 | TRBV30 | CAWASTGEGRNTIYF
TRBJ1-2 | TRBV7-3 | CASSLRSGRDYGYTF
TRBJ1-1 | TRBV5-4 | CASSNKRGANTEAFF
TRBJ1-2 | TRBV30 | CAWGDRAGYYGYTF
TRBJ2-7 | TRBV5-1 | CASSLAGTPSSYEQYF
TRBJ1-2 | TRBV7-9 | CASSLPSGTGVIYGYTF
TRBJ2-7 | TRBV28 | CRMRTGGRHEQYF
TRBJ1-2 | TRBV7-2 | CASSLDHGERGYTF
TRBJ2-7 | TRBV4-3 | CASSQEQGGEQYF
TRBJ1-1 | TRBV9 | CASSVDHYTEAFF
TRBJ1-4 | TRBV5-4 | CASSGGQGAAVPNEKLFF
TRBJ2-7 | TRBV9 | CASSVGSGSYEQYF
TRBJ1-6 | TRBV15 | CATSIRQGRSPLHF
TRBJ2-2 | TRBV27 | CASSLAGSGELFF
TRBJ2-4 | TRBV7-8 | CASSARFRYDTKNIQYF
TRBJ1-5 | TRBV19 | CASSLRGSRRSYSNQPQHF
TRBJ1-5 | TRBV19 | CASSIRVYQPQHF
TRBJ1-2 | TRBV29-1 | CSAPGIYGYTF
TRBJ2-7 | TRBV19 | CASSIRGQGTYEQYF
TRBJ1-2 | TRBV7-2 | CASSPGGTSNYGYTF
TRBJ1-2 | TRBV5-4 | CASSITGVYGYTF
TRBJ2-1 | TRBV18 | CASYHLGSPEGNHEQFF
TRBJ2-7 | TRBV10-3 | CAISESTRDRGEQYF
TRBJ1-1 | TRBV29-1 | CSVADRAFTEAFF
TRBJ1-1 | TRBV5-4 | CASSGQQGAEAFF
TRBJ2-7 | TRBV7-2 | CASSFVWRDSYEQYF